The source of this TCR beta chain is a study of identical twins. This clonotype was recorded a few times. Trimming stripped 8 bases from V and 6 bases from J, with 25 bases between. CDR3 length: 16 residues. The germline V gene encodes CDR1 MDHEN and CDR2 SYDVKM. From the 5' RACE reads, TCRdb called clonotypes with MiXCR, one entry per CDR3 protein. The data hold 500,000 to 600,000 distinct CDR3 sequences, with about 20% observed a single time. Another study also made use of these data, one on T cells expressing NK-cell markers. That source notes: Topping the CD3+CD56-NKG2C+ fraction as well were these clonotypes, in a few donors.

The sequence was collected from a woman in her late teens or twenties in good health. The chain employs TRBV28 and TRBJ1-2, with a weak D call TRBD1 (5 bases). Sequencing used CD4+ T cells sorted from blood. The CDR3 coding sequence is TGTGCCAGCCAGCGGGGGGGGAGCAGGGAGGATGATGGCTACACCTTC. It codes for CASQRGGSREDDGYTF.